The next 2 T cell receptor beta chains were all read from a single sample in a study of OX40 agonist ivuxolimab in advanced cancers. Some clones are missing from TCRdb's copy, which holds only in-frame ones; the method was immunoSEQ multiplex PCR. The data show 150,000 to 170,000 clones, 90% to 95% seen once. This sample comprised CD4+ or CD8+ T cells sorted from blood, obtained in a trial of the OX40 agonist ivuxolimab. These receptors all stem from an adult with an advanced solid tumor such as melanoma, head and neck, liver or kidney cancer.

The rearrangement uses TRBV5-1 and TRBJ2-6; D could derive from TRBD1 or TRBD2 (5 bases each). Germline lookup yields CDR1 SGHRS and CDR2 YFSETQ. This CDR3 region has 15 residues. The V end lost 3 bases, the J end lost 2 bases, and 9 bases lay between the germline ends. The DNA of the CDR3 is TGCGCCAGCAGCTCAGGGAGCCCTGGGGCCAACGTCCTGACTTTC. This sequence encodes CASSSGSPGANVLTF.

The CDR3 coding sequence is TGCGCCAGCGCCCCCTGGACTAGCGGGGGCAATGAGCAGTTCTTC. This codes for CASAPWTSGGNEQFF. The rearrangement links TRBV10-2 to TRBJ2-1; 13 bases line up with TRBD2. The CDR3 is 15 residues long. In germline, CDR1 is WSHSY, CDR2 SAAADI. Trimming cost V 8 bases and J 6 bases; bases outside gene matches: 7.